The clone carrying this T cell receptor (beta chain) was counted between two and nine times. The data derive from a study of tumour-infiltrating T cells in Burkitt lymphoma. The overall study: Repertoire clonality predicted overall and progression-free survival.

Profiling relied on immunoSEQ multiplex PCR, and the TCRdb table lists in-frame clones only, not all of them. The data contain some 2,400 clones, approximately 81% of them singletons. Germline CDR1 reads MNHEY; CDR2 reads SVGAGI. V lost 2 bases and J lost 4, with 12 bases in between. The CDR3 runs 15 residues. The chain has TRBV6-5 and TRBJ1-3, with D perhaps TRBD1 (6 bases). The sequenced sample was tumor tissue. The TCR comes from a human donor with diffuse large B-cell lymphoma. This CDR3 reads CASSYNRVPGNTIYF. DNA of the CDR3: TGTGCCAGCAGTTACAACAGGGTTCCCGGAAACACCATATATTTT.